What follows are 21 T cell receptor beta chains derived from one specimen sequenced in a study of blood T cells in healthy people across ages. A J-beta primer mix and a sample-barcoded 5' primer were used in a second PCR of about 6 to 12 cycles. TCRdb itself ran the 5' RACE reads through MiXCR, one entry per CDR3 protein. The profile shows around 870,000 distinct CDR3 sequences, about 30% of them singletons. Sequenced input: blood. The receptor set was obtained from a woman of 80 years or more in good health.

A word on this clonotype: This sequence may be a read error, since a much larger clone differs from it by one base. The chain uses TRBV20-1 and TRBJ2-1; 10 nucleotides align to TRBD2. The J call is uncertain, as TRBJ2-7 better fits the DNA end. Germline values: CDR1 DFQATT, CDR2 SNEGSKA (reference sequence). This CDR3 spans 15 amino acids. The CDR3 loop reads CSANVLAGAYNEQYF. The CDR3 DNA sequence: TGCAGTGCTAACGTCCTAGCGGGAGCTTACAATGAGCAGTACTTC.

This clonotype was seen a handful of times. V and J are TRBV20-1 and TRBJ1-5, with a possible D match to TRBD1 (5 bases). The CDR3 is 14 residues long. V was shortened by 6 bases and J by 0 bases, with 12 bases between the two germline ends. CDR1 and CDR2 (germline): DFQATT, SNEGSKA (reference sequence). CDR3 in amino acids: CSAPGGHSNQPQHF. The CDR3 DNA sequence: TGCAGTGCCCCAGGCGGACATAGCAATCAGCCCCAGCATTTT.

This clonotype was found many times. J is TRBJ2-4 and V is TRBV7-2, with a tentative D call TRBD2 (6 bases). V lost 2 bases and J 5 bases, leaving 19 bases between the germline ends. Germline V gives CDR1 SGHTA, CDR2 FQGNSA. This CDR3 has 17 amino acids. The CDR3 DNA follows: TGTGCCAGCAGCTTAATTCCATGGAGGAGGGCAGAAAACATTCAGTACTTC. Translation: CASSLIPWRRAENIQYF.

V usage is TRBV7-2 and J usage is TRBJ1-1; no clear D gene. Deletions cut 5 bases from V and 1 base from J, with 17 bases between. Germline V lookup: CDR1 SGHTA, CDR2 FQGNSA. The CDR3 consists of 16 residues. CDR3: CASSLNADHSNTEAFF. CDR3 coding DNA: TGTGCCAGCAGCCTGAACGCGGACCATTCGAACACTGAAGCTTTCTTT.

The chain employs TRBV3-1 and TRBJ1-1; the D is unclear. The CDR3 extends over 14 amino acids. The germline V and J ends were trimmed by 0 bases and 2 bases, with 7 bases remaining between them. Germline V gene lookup returns CDR1 LGHDT and CDR2 YNNKEL (reference sequence). The CDR3 sequence: CASSQDFTNTEAFF. In DNA, the CDR3 is TGTGCCAGCAGCCAAGATTTCACAAACACTGAAGCTTTCTTT.

This clonotype was recorded many times. The chain combines TRBV5-1 with TRBJ2-3; D could derive from TRBD1 or TRBD2 (5 bases each). V was pared by 0 bases and J by 2 bases, with 16 bases between. Germline V gives CDR1 SGHRS, CDR2 YFSETQ. There are 17 residues in the CDR3. The CDR3 loop is CASSLALGPLATDTQYF. CDR3 DNA sequence: TGCGCCAGCAGCTTGGCCCTGGGGCCCCTAGCCACAGATACGCAGTATTTT. Together with reference TRBV5-1 and TRBJ2-3, the CDR3 gives the full variable domain: KAGVTQTPRYLIKTRGQQVTLSCSPISGHRSVSWYQQTPGQGLQFLFEYFSETQRNKGNFPGRFSGRQFSNSRSEMNVSTLELGDSALYLCASSLALGPLATDTQYFGPGTRLTVL.

Comment on this clonotype: The junction shows a germline mismatch at one end, possibly a read error. The CDR3 reads CASSYQGGIGKLFF. CDR3 DNA: TGTGCCAGCAGTTACCAGGGGGGAATCGGGAAGCTGTTTTTT. The rearrangement uses TRBV6-2 or TRBV6-3 and TRBJ2-2; D possibly corresponds to TRBD1 (7 bases). From germline, CDR1 is MNHEY and CDR2 SVGEGT. There are 14 residues in the CDR3.

This rearrangement joins TRBV7-9 to TRBJ2-1; 8 bases align to TRBD2. Germline values: CDR1 SEHNR, CDR2 FQNEAQ (reference sequence). The CDR3 length is 20 residues. The J segment lost 8 bases and the V segment lost 5 bases, leaving 26 bases of the junction unmatched. For the CDR3, the DNA is TGTGCCAGCAGCCTTCGGGTGGACGGGGGGGCCCCGACAAAATACGATGAGCAGTTCTTC. Encoded protein: CASSLRVDGGAPTKYDEQFF.

This clonotype was detected a few times. This chain joins TRBV6-2 or TRBV6-3 and TRBJ2-3, with TRBD2 matching over 15 bases. Germline V CDR1 and CDR2: MNHEY, SVGEGT. There are 18 residues in the CDR3. Trimming took 3 bases from V and 5 from J; bases not matched to a gene: 9. The CDR3 DNA follows: TGTGCCAGCAGTTATGGGACTAGCGGGGGGCGGCGTATAGATACGCAGTATTTT. Its protein is CASSYGTSGGRRIDTQYF.

Comment on this clonotype: This may stem from a read error, because a much larger clone lies one nucleotide away. The chain carries TRBV28 and TRBJ1-2; 9 bases match TRBD1. The CDR3 is 16 amino acids. Germline trimming cut 6 bases from V and 4 bases from J; bases unmatched to any gene: 12. The germline V gene has CDR1 MDHEN and CDR2 SYDVKM. The CDR3 loop is CASRLTGTGTSYGYTF. The CDR3 DNA reads TGTGCCAGCAGACTCACCGGGACAGGGACTTCCTATGGCTACACCTTC.

Turning to this clonotype: Just one base apart from a much larger clone, this may be a read error. The chain uses TRBV5-1 and TRBJ2-1; 8 bases line up with TRBD2. CDR3 length: 14 residues. Germline V gene data show CDR1 as SGHRS and CDR2 as YFSETQ. The junction had 15 bases not matched to a gene; V was cut back by 6 bases and J by 13 bases. CDR3 residues: CASKEGLGGETQFF. The CDR3 region has the DNA TGCGCCAGCAAGGAGGGACTAGGTGGGGAGACCCAGTTCTTC.

This clonotype appeared many times. The chain combines TRBV5-1 with TRBJ2-5; 8 nucleotides line up with TRBD2. The CDR3 runs 14 residues. Germline V lookup: CDR1 SGHRS, CDR2 YFSETQ. Trimming removed 4 bases from V and 5 bases from J; junction bases left unmatched: 7. The CDR3 reads CASSPGGAEETQYF. Written as DNA, the CDR3 is TGCGCCAGCAGCCCCGGGGGGGCCGAGGAGACCCAGTACTTC.

This clonotype was counted between two and nine times. V usage is TRBV7-2 and J usage is TRBJ2-7; D remains ambiguous. With 2 bases removed from V and 2 bases from J, the gap between germline ends came to 13 bases. This CDR3 has 15 residues. CDR1 SGHTA and CDR2 FQGNSA come from the germline V gene. In DNA form, the CDR3 reads TGTGCCAGCAGCTTATTCCCAGAGCAGACCTACGAGCAGTACTTC. Protein sequence: CASSLFPEQTYEQYF.

This clonotype was detected many times. The chain has TRBV15 and TRBJ1-2, with unresolved D. Germline V CDR1 and CDR2: LNHNV, YYDKDF (reference sequence). V lost 5 bases and J lost 8, with 15 bases in between. The CDR3 spans 13 residues. The CDR3, as DNA: TGTGCCACCAGCGAGCGACACGGGCGCGGCTACACCTTC. It specifies CATSERHGRGYTF.

This clonotype was seen many times. The genes are TRBV20-1 and TRBJ1-4; unclear D gene. This CDR3 has 13 residues. Per the germline V gene, CDR1 is DFQATT and CDR2 is SNEGSKA (reference sequence). The CDR3 is CSFLEARTEKLFF. The CDR3 region has the DNA TGCAGCTTCTTAGAGGCTAGGACTGAAAAACTGTTTTTT.

The sample holds a few counts of this clonotype. The J gene is TRBJ2-7, the V gene TRBV11-2; 8 nucleotides align to TRBD1. Germline V gives CDR1 SGHAT, CDR2 FQNNGV. Germline trimming cut 5 bases from V and 4 bases from J; bases unmatched to any gene: 10. CDR3 size: 15 residues. CDR3 in DNA: TGTGCCAGCAGCCTACGGGGCAGGGGGCAATACGAGCAGTACTTC. This codes for CASSLRGRGQYEQYF.

This clonotype has ten or more counts. This rearrangement joins TRBV2 to TRBJ1-5; D is perhaps TRBD1 (5 bases). Trimming removed 6 bases at V and 7 bases at J, with 7 bases between. The CDR3 is 11 residues long. Germline V CDR1 and CDR2: SNHLY, FYNNEI. Written as DNA, the CDR3 is TGTGCCAGCAGGACAGAGCAGCCCCAGCATTTT. Encoded protein: CASRTEQPQHF.

This clonotype was found a few times. The rearrangement uses TRBV5-5 and TRBJ2-2, with TRBD2 as a possible D gene (5 bases). The CDR3 spans 15 residues. With 5 bases removed from V and 9 bases from J, the gap between germline ends came to 20 bases. The germline V gene encodes CDR1 SGHKS and CDR2 YYEKEE (reference sequence). The CDR3: CASRLGPSEEWELFF. CDR3 bases: TGTGCCAGCAGACTAGGTCCCTCCGAGGAGTGGGAGCTGTTTTTT.

CDR3 sequence (DNA): TGCGCCAGCAGCCAAGACGGGGGGCTTAACTATGGCTACACCTTC. Its protein product is CASSQDGGLNYGYTF. V gene TRBV4-1 combines with J gene TRBJ1-2, with TRBD1 as a possible D gene (6 bases). The germline CDR1 and CDR2 sequences are MGHRA and YSYEKL. The CDR3 has 15 residues. V lost 0 bases and J lost 1, with 9 bases in between.

In regard to this clonotype: A read error may produce the germline difference seen at one junction end. The chain uses TRBV12-3 or TRBV12-4 and TRBJ1-5, with D possibly being TRBD1 (5 bases). The CDR3 is 14 residues long. CDR3 protein: CAGSLMSRAQPQHF. The CDR3 DNA sequence: TGTGCCGGCAGTTTGATGAGCAGGGCTCAGCCCCAGCATTTT.

This chain connects TRBV7-2 to TRBJ1-5, with a weak D call TRBD1 (5 bases). V lost 1 base and J 7 bases, leaving 14 bases between the germline ends. CDR1 is SGHTA and CDR2 is FQGNSA in the germline V gene. The CDR3 spans 15 residues. The CDR3 is CASSLEGRAGQPQHF. DNA for the CDR3: TGTGCCAGCAGCTTAGAAGGCAGGGCCGGCCAGCCCCAGCATTTT.